Each of the 20 T cell receptor beta chains below was sequenced from the same sample in a study of T-cell memory formation after mild COVID-19. TCRdb analysed the 5' RACE reads with MiXCR anew, one entry per CDR3 protein. The sample lists approximately 400,000 distinct CDR3 sequences, more than 15% occurring once. The sample was PBMCs or a T cell subset sorted from them (not recorded which). Receptors were obtained from a man in his late teens or twenties who had mild COVID-19 (a few samples of this study predate the infection). Cell type and time point are not known.

This clonotype was seen repeatedly, ten times or more. The J gene is TRBJ2-7, the V gene TRBV19; the D gene could be TRBD1 or TRBD2 (5 bases each). Germline values: CDR1 LNHDA, CDR2 SQIVND (reference sequence). The CDR3 loop spans 14 amino acids. Deletions cut 5 bases from V and 5 bases from J, with 16 bases between. The CDR3 loop is CASSRGDGGDEQYF. The CDR3, as DNA: TGTGCCAGTAGTCGTGGGGACGGTGGCGACGAGCAGTACTTC.

The CDR3 loop reads CASSFEWDLNYGYTF. CDR3 in DNA: TGCGCCAGCAGCTTCGAGTGGGATTTAAACTATGGCTACACCTTC. The rearrangement joins TRBV5-1 to TRBJ1-2; D gene uncertain. The CDR3 has 15 amino acids. The V and J ends lost 2 bases and 2 bases respectively, with 13 bases between them. The germline CDR1 and CDR2 sequences are SGHRS and YFSETQ.

The chain uses TRBV12-3 or TRBV12-4 and TRBJ2-1; D ambiguous. This CDR3 is built from 13 residues. Trimming took off 4 bases at V and 7 bases at J, with 11 bases between the two ends. CDR3 protein: CASSWGLGNEQFF. In nucleotides, the CDR3 is TGTGCCAGCAGTTGGGGTTTGGGAAATGAGCAGTTCTTC.

In its sample, this clonotype was seen a few times. The chain has TRBV28 and TRBJ1-5; 8 bases agree with TRBD1. CDR3 length equals 16 residues. Trimming at V came to 6 bases and at J to 7 bases, leaving 14 bases not matched to a gene. Per the germline V gene, CDR1 is MDHEN and CDR2 is SYDVKM. CDR3 amino acids: CASRDAGGDRFQPQHF. The CDR3 DNA is TGTGCCAGCAGGGATGCGGGCGGGGACAGGTTCCAGCCCCAGCATTTT.

The rearrangement links TRBV9 to TRBJ2-5, with TRBD1 matching 12 bases. Losses at the gene ends were 2 bases for V and 5 bases for J; bases not matched to a gene: 4. The CDR3 extends over 15 amino acids. CDR1 SGDLS and CDR2 YYNGEE come from the germline V gene. CDR3 sequence: CASSVGTGGDETQYF. CDR3 coding DNA: TGTGCCAGCAGCGTCGGGACAGGGGGCGATGAGACCCAGTACTTC.

The gene calls are TRBV6-5 and TRBJ1-2, with a tentative D call TRBD1 (6 bases). Trimming removed 0 bases at V and 7 bases at J, with 6 bases between. There are 12 residues in the CDR3. Germline CDR1 is MNHEY and CDR2 is SVGAGI. The CDR3 sequence is CASSYSRGGYTF. As DNA, the CDR3 is TGTGCCAGCAGTTACTCCAGGGGTGGCTACACCTTC.

The V and J genes are TRBV6-2 or TRBV6-3 and TRBJ2-7; 9 nucleotides line up with TRBD2. Looked up from germline, CDR1 is MNHEY and CDR2 is SVGEGT. The V and J ends lost 0 bases and 4 bases, in that order; junction bases with no gene match: 4. CDR3 size: 15 residues. This chain's CDR3 is CASSYSGLAWYEQYF. CDR3 sequence (DNA): TGTGCCAGCAGTTACTCCGGACTAGCGTGGTACGAGCAGTACTTC.

For the CDR3, the DNA is TGCGCCAGCAGCTTGGAAGGGGGACCCTACGAGCAGTACGTC. This encodes CASSLEGGPYEQYV. The chain employs TRBV5-1 and TRBJ2-7; D possibly corresponds to TRBD1 (6 bases). The V end was cut by 0 bases, the J end by 2 bases, with 9 bases between. The length of the CDR3 is 14 residues. Germline V gene data show CDR1 as SGHRS and CDR2 as YFSETQ.

This clonotype was detected only a few times. This rearrangement joins TRBV7-2 to TRBJ2-5; possibly TRBD2 for D (5 bases). This CDR3 has 15 amino acids. V lost 6 bases, J lost 5 bases, and 19 bases lay in between. Germline V gives CDR1 SGHTA, CDR2 FQGNSA. The CDR3 sequence is CASSPPRTFGETQYF. The CDR3, as DNA: TGTGCCAGCAGTCCGCCCAGGACTTTCGGGGAGACCCAGTACTTC.

The CDR3, as DNA: TGTGCCAGCAGCGGTCCCTCCTACAATGAGCAGTTCTTC. This encodes CASSGPSYNEQFF. The chain combines TRBV9 with TRBJ2-1; unclear D gene. V dropped 3 bases and J dropped 0 bases, with 4 bases sitting between them. The V gene's germline CDR1 is SGDLS and CDR2 YYNGEE. This CDR3 is 13 amino acids long.

This rearrangement joins TRBV29-1 to TRBJ2-7; D ambiguous. The V end was cut by 0 bases, the J end by 2 bases, with 8 bases between. Looked up from germline, CDR1 is SQVTM and CDR2 is ANQGSEA. The CDR3 is made up of 13 amino acids. This CDR3 is CSVEETETYEQYF. Here the CDR3 DNA reads TGCAGCGTTGAAGAAACAGAGACCTACGAGCAGTACTTC.

The rearrangement uses TRBV12-2 and TRBJ2-5; TRBD2 is the table's D call and was not checked against the DNA. TRBV12-2 is designated a pseudogene. The CDR3 loop spans 16 amino acids. This CDR3 reads CASRPRTSGAPETQYF. The DNA of the CDR3 is TGTGCAAGTCGCCCCCGGACTAGCGGGGCTCCGGAGACCCAGTACTTC.

V and J are TRBV7-9 and TRBJ2-5; TRBD2 aligns across 15 bases. Trimming took 5 bases from V and 0 from J; bases not matched to a gene: 13. Germline-derived CDR1 and CDR2 are SEHNR and FQNEAQ (reference sequence). The CDR3 extends over 20 amino acids. This chain's CDR3 is CASSPPGLAGGTFYQETQYF. DNA of the CDR3: TGTGCCAGCAGCCCACCGGGACTAGCGGGGGGCACGTTCTACCAAGAGACCCAGTACTTC.

There are a few counts of this clonotype. The chain carries TRBV29-1 and TRBJ2-2; TRBD1 agrees at 8 bases. The length of the CDR3 is 12 residues. Trimming at V came to 7 bases and at J to 5 bases, leaving 3 bases not matched to a gene. The V gene's germline CDR1 is SQVTM and CDR2 ANQGSEA. The CDR3 loop is CSATGGTGELFF. CDR3 DNA sequence: TGCAGCGCCACAGGGGGTACCGGGGAGCTGTTTTTT.

The table lists this clonotype with a few counts. A read error may explain this, as a much larger clone is one base away. The CDR3 here is CASSVSGELFF. The CDR3 DNA sequence: TGTGCCAGCAGCGTCTCCGGGGAGCTGTTTTTT. The chain links TRBV9 to TRBJ2-2, with D uncertain. Trimming stripped 2 bases from V and 6 bases from J, with 2 bases between. CDR3 size: 11 residues. Germline values: CDR1 SGDLS, CDR2 YYNGEE.

In this sample, this clonotype turned up many times. The CDR3 reads CSVDDGHTEAFF. The CDR3 region has the DNA TGCAGCGTTGATGACGGGCACACTGAAGCTTTCTTT. The V gene is TRBV29-1, the J gene TRBJ1-1, with D hard to call. Trimming pared 3 bases from V and 3 bases from J, leaving 8 bases between. The CDR3 runs 12 residues. CDR1 and CDR2 (germline): SQVTM, ANQGSEA.

The rearrangement uses TRBV7-8 and TRBJ2-1; TRBD2 matches at 12 bases. CDR3 size: 16 residues. Per the germline V gene, CDR1 is SGHVS and CDR2 is FQNEAQ. The trim removed 5 bases at V and 9 bases at J, leaving 11 bases unmatched. The CDR3: CASSPTRLAGEVEQFF. The CDR3 DNA reads as TGTGCCAGCAGCCCCACCCGACTAGCGGGGGAGGTTGAGCAGTTCTTC.

This sequence joins TRBV6-5 and TRBJ2-6, with D unclear. Trimming took 4 bases from V and 1 from J, leaving 8 bases between them. CDR1 and CDR2 (germline): MNHEY, SVGAGI. The CDR3 has 15 residues. The CDR3 DNA reads TGTGCCAGCAGTTCTTATGCTTCTGGGGCCAACGTCCTGACTTTC. It encodes CASSSYASGANVLTF.

This chain links TRBV7-2 with TRBJ1-3; D is unresolved. This CDR3 region has 14 residues. Looked up from germline, CDR1 is SGHTA and CDR2 is FQGNSA. V dropped 5 bases and J dropped 2 bases, with 10 bases sitting between them. The DNA of the CDR3 is TGTGCCAGCAGCCGGATCAGGACTGGAAACACCATATATTTT. Translation gives CASSRIRTGNTIYF.

This chain connects TRBV20-1 to TRBJ1-1; perhaps TRBD1 as D (5 bases). This CDR3 is 15 amino acids long. Trimming removed 0 bases from V and 1 base from J, with 12 bases in between. Looked up from germline, CDR1 is DFQATT and CDR2 is SNEGSKA (reference sequence). The CDR3 nucleotides read TGCAGTGCTAGAGACTTCCGGGGGACGAACACTGAAGCTTTCTTT. The encoded protein is CSARDFRGTNTEAFF.